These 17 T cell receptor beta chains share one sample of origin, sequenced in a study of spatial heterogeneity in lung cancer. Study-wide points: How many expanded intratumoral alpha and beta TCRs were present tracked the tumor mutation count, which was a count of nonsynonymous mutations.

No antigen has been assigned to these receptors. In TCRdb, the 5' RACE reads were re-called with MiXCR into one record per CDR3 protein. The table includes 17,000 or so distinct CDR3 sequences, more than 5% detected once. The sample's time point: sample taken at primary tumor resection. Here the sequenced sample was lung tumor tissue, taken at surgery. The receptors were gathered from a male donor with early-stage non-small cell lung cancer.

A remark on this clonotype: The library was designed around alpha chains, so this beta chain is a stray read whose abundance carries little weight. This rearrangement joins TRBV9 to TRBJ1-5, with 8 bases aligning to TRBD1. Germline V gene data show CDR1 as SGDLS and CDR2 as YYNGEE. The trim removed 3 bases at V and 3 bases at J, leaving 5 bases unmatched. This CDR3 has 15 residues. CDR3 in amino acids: CASSGQGRINQPQHF. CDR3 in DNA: TGTGCCAGCAGCGGACAGGGGCGAATCAATCAGCCCCAGCATTTT.

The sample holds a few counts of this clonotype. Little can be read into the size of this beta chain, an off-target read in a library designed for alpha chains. CDR3 amino acids: CASSPGIQRVTDTQYF. CDR3 nucleotides: TGTGCCAGCAGCCCAGGGATTCAGCGGGTGACAGATACGCAGTATTTT. This chain joins TRBV11-2 and TRBJ2-3; D perhaps matches TRBD2 (6 bases). Germline-derived CDR1 and CDR2 are SGHAT and FQNNGV. Trimming took off 5 bases at V and 3 bases at J, with 18 bases between the two ends. There are 16 residues in the CDR3.

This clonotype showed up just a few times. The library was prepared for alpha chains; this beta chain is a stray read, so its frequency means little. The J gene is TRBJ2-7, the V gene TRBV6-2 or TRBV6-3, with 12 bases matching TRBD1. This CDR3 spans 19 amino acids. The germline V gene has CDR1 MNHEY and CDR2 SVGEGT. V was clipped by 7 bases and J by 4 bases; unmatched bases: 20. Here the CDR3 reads CASTLRDRGPSGSPYEQYF. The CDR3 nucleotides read TGTGCCAGCACCCTCCGGGACAGGGGGCCTAGCGGGAGCCCTTACGAGCAGTACTTC.

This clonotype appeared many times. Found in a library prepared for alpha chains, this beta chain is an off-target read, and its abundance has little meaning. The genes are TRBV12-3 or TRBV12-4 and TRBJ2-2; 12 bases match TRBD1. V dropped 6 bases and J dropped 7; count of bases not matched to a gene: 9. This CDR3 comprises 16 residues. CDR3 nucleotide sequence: TGTGCCAGCAGCCCCTCGGGACAGGGGGCCGGCGGGGAGCTGTTTTTT. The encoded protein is CASSPSGQGAGGELFF.

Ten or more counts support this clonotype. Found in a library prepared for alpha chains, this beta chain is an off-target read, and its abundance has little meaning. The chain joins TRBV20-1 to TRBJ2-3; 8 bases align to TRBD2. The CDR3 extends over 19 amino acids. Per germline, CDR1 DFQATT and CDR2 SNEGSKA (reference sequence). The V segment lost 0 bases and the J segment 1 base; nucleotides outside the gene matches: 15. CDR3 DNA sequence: TGCAGTGCTAGAGATCCCCGGGGGGGCCACGGCGGTGGCACAGATACGCAGTATTTT. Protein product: CSARDPRGGHGGGTDTQYF.

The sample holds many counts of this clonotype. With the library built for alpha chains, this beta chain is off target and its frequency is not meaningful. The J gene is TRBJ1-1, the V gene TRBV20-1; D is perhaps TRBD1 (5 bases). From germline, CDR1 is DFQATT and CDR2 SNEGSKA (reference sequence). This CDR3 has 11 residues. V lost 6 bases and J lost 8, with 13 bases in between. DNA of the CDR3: TGCAGTGCCCTCACAGGTCCCGAAGCTTTCTTT. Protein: CSALTGPEAFF.

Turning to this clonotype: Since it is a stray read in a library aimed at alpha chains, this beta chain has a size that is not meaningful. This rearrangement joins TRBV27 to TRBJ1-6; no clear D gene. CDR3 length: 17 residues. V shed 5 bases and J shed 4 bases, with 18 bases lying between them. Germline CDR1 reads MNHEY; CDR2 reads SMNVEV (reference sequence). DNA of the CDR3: TGTGCCAGCAGTCTAGGACCGGGCCGCTATTATAATTCACCCCTCCACTTT. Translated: CASSLGPGRYYNSPLHF.

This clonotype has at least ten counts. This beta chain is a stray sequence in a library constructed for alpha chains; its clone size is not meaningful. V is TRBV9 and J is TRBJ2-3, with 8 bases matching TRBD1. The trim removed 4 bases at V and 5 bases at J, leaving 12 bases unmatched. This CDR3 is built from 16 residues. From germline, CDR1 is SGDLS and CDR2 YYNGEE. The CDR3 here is CASSPYPGQEKDTQYF. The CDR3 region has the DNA TGTGCCAGCAGCCCATATCCGGGACAGGAAAAAGATACGCAGTATTTT.

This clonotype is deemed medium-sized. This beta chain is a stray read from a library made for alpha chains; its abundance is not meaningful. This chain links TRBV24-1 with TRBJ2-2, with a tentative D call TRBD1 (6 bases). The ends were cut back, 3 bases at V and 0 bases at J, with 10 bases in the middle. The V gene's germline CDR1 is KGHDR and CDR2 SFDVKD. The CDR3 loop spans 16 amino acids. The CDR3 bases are TGTGCCACCAGTGATCCACAGGGATCGAACACCGGGGAGCTGTTTTTT. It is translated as CATSDPQGSNTGELFF.

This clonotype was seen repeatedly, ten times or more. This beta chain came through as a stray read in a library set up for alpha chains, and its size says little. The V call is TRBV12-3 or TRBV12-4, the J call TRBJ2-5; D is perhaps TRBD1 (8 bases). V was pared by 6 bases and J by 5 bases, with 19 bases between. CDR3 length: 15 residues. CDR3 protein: CASSLTGARGETQYF. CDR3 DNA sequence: TGTGCCAGCAGCTTGACAGGGGCGCGGGGGGAGACCCAGTACTTC.

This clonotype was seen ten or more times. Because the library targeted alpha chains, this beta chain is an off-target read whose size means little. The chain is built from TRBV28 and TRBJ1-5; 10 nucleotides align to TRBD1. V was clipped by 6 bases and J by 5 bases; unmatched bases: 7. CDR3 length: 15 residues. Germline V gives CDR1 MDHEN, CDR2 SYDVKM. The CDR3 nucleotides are TGTGCCAGCAGCCTGACAGGGGGCGAACATCAGCCCCAGCATTTT. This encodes CASSLTGGEHQPQHF.

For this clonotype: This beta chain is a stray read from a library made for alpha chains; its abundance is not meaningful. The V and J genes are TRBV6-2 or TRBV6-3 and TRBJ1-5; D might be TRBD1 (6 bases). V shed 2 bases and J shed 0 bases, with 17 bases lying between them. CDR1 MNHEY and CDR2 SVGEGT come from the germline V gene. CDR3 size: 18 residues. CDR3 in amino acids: CASSYPRGQVLSNQPQHF. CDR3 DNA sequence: TGTGCCAGCAGTTACCCCAGGGGACAAGTACTTAGCAATCAGCCCCAGCATTTT.

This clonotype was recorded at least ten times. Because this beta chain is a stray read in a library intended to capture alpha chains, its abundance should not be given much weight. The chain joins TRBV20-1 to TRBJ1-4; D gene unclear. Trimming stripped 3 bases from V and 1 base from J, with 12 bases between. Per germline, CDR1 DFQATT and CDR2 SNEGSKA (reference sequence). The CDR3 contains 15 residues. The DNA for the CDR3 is TGCAGTGCTAGGCTTCTCGGGGTAACTAATGAAAAACTGTTTTTT. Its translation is CSARLLGVTNEKLFF.

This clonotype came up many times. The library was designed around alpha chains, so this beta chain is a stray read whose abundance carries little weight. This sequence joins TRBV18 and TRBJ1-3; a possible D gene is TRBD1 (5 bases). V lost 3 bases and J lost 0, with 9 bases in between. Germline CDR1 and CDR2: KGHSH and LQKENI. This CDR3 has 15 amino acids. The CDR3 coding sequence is TGTGCCAGCTCACCGGACATCATCTCTGGAAACACCATATATTTT. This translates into CASSPDIISGNTIYF. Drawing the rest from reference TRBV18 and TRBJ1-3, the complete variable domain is NAGVMQNPRHLVRRRGQEARLRCSPMKGHSHVYWYRQLPEEGLKFMVYLQKENIIDESGMPKERFSAEFPKEGPSILRIQQVVRGDSAAYFCASSPDIISGNTIYFGEGSWLTVV.

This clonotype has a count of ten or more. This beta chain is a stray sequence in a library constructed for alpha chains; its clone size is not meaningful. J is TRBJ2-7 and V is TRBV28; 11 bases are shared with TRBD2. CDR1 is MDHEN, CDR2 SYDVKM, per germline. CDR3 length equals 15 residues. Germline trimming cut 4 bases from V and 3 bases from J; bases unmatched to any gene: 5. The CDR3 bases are TGTGCCAGCAGTTCACCGGGACTAGCGGACTACGAGCAGTACTTC. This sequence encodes CASSSPGLADYEQYF.

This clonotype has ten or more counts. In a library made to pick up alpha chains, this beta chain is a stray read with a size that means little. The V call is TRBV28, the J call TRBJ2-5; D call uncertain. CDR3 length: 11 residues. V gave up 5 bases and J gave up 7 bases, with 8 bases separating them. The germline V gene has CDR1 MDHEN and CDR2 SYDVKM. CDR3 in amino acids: CASSTKGTQYF. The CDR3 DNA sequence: TGTGCCAGCAGTACCAAGGGGACCCAGTACTTC.

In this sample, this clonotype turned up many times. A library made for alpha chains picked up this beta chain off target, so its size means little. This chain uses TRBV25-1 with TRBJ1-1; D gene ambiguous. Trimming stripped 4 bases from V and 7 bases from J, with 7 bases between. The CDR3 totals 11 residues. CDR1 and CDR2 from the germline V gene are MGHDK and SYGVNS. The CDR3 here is CASSAWDEAFF. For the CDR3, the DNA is TGTGCCAGCAGTGCATGGGATGAAGCTTTCTTT.